One sample yielded the 5 T cell receptor beta chains listed below, sequenced in a study of identical twins. Via MiXCR, TCRdb re-called the 5' RACE reads, giving one row per CDR3 protein. The repertoire holds about 530,000 distinct CDR3 sequences, 20% to 25% seen once, with approximately 0.49% in the top ten. The same sample was also used in a study of yellow fever vaccine responses in identical twins.

The sample consisted of CD4+ T cells sorted from blood. These receptors all come from a woman between 18 and 29 years old in good health.

This clonotype was observed a handful of times. The V and J genes are TRBV14 and TRBJ2-1; 7 bases are shared with TRBD1. CDR3 size: 19 residues. CDR1 and CDR2 (germline): SGHDN, FVKESK. Trimming cost V 4 bases and J 3 bases; bases outside gene matches: 18. This CDR3 reads CASSPRDRSGIHSYNEQFF. CDR3 DNA sequence: TGTGCCAGCAGCCCCCGGGACAGATCGGGGATACACAGCTACAATGAGCAGTTCTTC. The full variable domain, its missing parts supplied by reference TRBV14 and TRBJ2-1, is EAGVTQFPSHSVIEKGQTVTLRCDPISGHDNLYWYRRVMGKEIKFLLHFVKESKQDESGMPNNRFLAERTGGTYSTLKVQPAELEDSGVYFCASSPRDRSGIHSYNEQFFGPGTRLTVL.

This clonotype has a handful of counts. The V gene is TRBV9, the J gene TRBJ2-5, with TRBD1 matching 10 bases. CDR1 and CDR2 from the germline V gene are SGDLS and YYNGEE. There are 15 residues in the CDR3. The junction had 6 bases not matched to a gene; V was cut back by 4 bases and J by 3 bases. The CDR3 DNA reads TGTGCCAGCAGCCGCCCGGGGACAGGGGAAGAGACCCAGTACTTC. It specifies CASSRPGTGEETQYF.

The CDR3 protein is CASSPTGPTPDTQYF. The CDR3 DNA reads as TGTGCCAGCAGCCCTACTGGTCCTACCCCCGATACGCAGTATTTT. The chain recombines TRBV7-8 with TRBJ2-3, with D hard to call. CDR3 size: 15 residues. CDR1 is SGHVS and CDR2 is FQNEAQ in the germline V gene. V dropped 5 bases and J dropped 6 bases, with 18 bases sitting between them.

In its sample, this clonotype was seen a few times. This chain connects TRBV6-1 to TRBJ2-1; 11 bases match TRBD2. V dropped 7 bases and J dropped 9; count of bases not matched to a gene: 8. The CDR3 totals 14 residues. The germline V gene encodes CDR1 MNHNS and CDR2 SASEGT. DNA of the CDR3: TGTGCCAGCACCAGACTAGCGGGAATCAGTGAGCAGTTCTTC. This gives the protein CASTRLAGISEQFF.

This clonotype has more than one count but fewer than ten. V usage is TRBV5-5 and J usage is TRBJ1-4; no reliable D call. CDR1 is SGHKS, CDR2 YYEKEE, per germline (reference sequence). This CDR3 is built from 15 residues. Trimming removed 4 bases from V and 0 bases from J, with 10 bases in between. CDR3 sequence reads: CASSRSLTTNEKLFF. The CDR3 region has the DNA TGTGCCAGCAGCAGGTCCCTGACAACTAATGAAAAACTGTTTTTT.